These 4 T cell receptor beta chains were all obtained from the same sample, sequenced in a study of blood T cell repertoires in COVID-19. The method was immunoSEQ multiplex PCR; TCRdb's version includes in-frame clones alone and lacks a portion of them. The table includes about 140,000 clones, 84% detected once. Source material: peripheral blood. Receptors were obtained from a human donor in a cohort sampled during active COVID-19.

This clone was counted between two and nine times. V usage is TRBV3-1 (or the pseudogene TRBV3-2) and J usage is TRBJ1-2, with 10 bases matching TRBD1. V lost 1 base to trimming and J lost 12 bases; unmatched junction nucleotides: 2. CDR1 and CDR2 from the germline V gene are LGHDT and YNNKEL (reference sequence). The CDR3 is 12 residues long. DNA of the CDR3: TGTGCCAGCAGCCAAGGGGGACAGGGGAACACCTTC. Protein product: CASSQGGQGNTF.

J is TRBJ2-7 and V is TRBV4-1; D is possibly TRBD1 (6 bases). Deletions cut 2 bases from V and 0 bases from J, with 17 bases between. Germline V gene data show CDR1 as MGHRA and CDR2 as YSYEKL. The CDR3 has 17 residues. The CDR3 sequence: CASSQTIGGTSSYEQYF. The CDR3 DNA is TGCGCCAGCAGCCAAACGATAGGGGGTACTAGCTCCTACGAGCAGTACTTC.

CDR3 in amino acids: CASSSDSYQPQHF. CDR3 in DNA: TGTGCCAGCAGCTCAGACTCCTATCAGCCCCAGCATTTT. The V gene is TRBV7-8, the J gene TRBJ1-5; no firm D call. Germline CDR1 is SGHVS and CDR2 is FQNEAQ. This CDR3 has 13 amino acids. V dropped 4 bases and J dropped 5 bases, with 9 bases sitting between them.

The DNA of the CDR3 is TGTGCCAGCAGTGATCCAGGGTTAACGGGCTATGGCTACACCTTC. This encodes CASSDPGLTGYGYTF. The V gene is TRBV25-1, the J gene TRBJ1-2, with a possible D match to TRBD1 (5 bases). Germline V gene data show CDR1 as MGHDK and CDR2 as SYGVNS. V was clipped by 3 bases and J by 4 bases, with 15 bases between them. The CDR3 loop spans 15 amino acids.